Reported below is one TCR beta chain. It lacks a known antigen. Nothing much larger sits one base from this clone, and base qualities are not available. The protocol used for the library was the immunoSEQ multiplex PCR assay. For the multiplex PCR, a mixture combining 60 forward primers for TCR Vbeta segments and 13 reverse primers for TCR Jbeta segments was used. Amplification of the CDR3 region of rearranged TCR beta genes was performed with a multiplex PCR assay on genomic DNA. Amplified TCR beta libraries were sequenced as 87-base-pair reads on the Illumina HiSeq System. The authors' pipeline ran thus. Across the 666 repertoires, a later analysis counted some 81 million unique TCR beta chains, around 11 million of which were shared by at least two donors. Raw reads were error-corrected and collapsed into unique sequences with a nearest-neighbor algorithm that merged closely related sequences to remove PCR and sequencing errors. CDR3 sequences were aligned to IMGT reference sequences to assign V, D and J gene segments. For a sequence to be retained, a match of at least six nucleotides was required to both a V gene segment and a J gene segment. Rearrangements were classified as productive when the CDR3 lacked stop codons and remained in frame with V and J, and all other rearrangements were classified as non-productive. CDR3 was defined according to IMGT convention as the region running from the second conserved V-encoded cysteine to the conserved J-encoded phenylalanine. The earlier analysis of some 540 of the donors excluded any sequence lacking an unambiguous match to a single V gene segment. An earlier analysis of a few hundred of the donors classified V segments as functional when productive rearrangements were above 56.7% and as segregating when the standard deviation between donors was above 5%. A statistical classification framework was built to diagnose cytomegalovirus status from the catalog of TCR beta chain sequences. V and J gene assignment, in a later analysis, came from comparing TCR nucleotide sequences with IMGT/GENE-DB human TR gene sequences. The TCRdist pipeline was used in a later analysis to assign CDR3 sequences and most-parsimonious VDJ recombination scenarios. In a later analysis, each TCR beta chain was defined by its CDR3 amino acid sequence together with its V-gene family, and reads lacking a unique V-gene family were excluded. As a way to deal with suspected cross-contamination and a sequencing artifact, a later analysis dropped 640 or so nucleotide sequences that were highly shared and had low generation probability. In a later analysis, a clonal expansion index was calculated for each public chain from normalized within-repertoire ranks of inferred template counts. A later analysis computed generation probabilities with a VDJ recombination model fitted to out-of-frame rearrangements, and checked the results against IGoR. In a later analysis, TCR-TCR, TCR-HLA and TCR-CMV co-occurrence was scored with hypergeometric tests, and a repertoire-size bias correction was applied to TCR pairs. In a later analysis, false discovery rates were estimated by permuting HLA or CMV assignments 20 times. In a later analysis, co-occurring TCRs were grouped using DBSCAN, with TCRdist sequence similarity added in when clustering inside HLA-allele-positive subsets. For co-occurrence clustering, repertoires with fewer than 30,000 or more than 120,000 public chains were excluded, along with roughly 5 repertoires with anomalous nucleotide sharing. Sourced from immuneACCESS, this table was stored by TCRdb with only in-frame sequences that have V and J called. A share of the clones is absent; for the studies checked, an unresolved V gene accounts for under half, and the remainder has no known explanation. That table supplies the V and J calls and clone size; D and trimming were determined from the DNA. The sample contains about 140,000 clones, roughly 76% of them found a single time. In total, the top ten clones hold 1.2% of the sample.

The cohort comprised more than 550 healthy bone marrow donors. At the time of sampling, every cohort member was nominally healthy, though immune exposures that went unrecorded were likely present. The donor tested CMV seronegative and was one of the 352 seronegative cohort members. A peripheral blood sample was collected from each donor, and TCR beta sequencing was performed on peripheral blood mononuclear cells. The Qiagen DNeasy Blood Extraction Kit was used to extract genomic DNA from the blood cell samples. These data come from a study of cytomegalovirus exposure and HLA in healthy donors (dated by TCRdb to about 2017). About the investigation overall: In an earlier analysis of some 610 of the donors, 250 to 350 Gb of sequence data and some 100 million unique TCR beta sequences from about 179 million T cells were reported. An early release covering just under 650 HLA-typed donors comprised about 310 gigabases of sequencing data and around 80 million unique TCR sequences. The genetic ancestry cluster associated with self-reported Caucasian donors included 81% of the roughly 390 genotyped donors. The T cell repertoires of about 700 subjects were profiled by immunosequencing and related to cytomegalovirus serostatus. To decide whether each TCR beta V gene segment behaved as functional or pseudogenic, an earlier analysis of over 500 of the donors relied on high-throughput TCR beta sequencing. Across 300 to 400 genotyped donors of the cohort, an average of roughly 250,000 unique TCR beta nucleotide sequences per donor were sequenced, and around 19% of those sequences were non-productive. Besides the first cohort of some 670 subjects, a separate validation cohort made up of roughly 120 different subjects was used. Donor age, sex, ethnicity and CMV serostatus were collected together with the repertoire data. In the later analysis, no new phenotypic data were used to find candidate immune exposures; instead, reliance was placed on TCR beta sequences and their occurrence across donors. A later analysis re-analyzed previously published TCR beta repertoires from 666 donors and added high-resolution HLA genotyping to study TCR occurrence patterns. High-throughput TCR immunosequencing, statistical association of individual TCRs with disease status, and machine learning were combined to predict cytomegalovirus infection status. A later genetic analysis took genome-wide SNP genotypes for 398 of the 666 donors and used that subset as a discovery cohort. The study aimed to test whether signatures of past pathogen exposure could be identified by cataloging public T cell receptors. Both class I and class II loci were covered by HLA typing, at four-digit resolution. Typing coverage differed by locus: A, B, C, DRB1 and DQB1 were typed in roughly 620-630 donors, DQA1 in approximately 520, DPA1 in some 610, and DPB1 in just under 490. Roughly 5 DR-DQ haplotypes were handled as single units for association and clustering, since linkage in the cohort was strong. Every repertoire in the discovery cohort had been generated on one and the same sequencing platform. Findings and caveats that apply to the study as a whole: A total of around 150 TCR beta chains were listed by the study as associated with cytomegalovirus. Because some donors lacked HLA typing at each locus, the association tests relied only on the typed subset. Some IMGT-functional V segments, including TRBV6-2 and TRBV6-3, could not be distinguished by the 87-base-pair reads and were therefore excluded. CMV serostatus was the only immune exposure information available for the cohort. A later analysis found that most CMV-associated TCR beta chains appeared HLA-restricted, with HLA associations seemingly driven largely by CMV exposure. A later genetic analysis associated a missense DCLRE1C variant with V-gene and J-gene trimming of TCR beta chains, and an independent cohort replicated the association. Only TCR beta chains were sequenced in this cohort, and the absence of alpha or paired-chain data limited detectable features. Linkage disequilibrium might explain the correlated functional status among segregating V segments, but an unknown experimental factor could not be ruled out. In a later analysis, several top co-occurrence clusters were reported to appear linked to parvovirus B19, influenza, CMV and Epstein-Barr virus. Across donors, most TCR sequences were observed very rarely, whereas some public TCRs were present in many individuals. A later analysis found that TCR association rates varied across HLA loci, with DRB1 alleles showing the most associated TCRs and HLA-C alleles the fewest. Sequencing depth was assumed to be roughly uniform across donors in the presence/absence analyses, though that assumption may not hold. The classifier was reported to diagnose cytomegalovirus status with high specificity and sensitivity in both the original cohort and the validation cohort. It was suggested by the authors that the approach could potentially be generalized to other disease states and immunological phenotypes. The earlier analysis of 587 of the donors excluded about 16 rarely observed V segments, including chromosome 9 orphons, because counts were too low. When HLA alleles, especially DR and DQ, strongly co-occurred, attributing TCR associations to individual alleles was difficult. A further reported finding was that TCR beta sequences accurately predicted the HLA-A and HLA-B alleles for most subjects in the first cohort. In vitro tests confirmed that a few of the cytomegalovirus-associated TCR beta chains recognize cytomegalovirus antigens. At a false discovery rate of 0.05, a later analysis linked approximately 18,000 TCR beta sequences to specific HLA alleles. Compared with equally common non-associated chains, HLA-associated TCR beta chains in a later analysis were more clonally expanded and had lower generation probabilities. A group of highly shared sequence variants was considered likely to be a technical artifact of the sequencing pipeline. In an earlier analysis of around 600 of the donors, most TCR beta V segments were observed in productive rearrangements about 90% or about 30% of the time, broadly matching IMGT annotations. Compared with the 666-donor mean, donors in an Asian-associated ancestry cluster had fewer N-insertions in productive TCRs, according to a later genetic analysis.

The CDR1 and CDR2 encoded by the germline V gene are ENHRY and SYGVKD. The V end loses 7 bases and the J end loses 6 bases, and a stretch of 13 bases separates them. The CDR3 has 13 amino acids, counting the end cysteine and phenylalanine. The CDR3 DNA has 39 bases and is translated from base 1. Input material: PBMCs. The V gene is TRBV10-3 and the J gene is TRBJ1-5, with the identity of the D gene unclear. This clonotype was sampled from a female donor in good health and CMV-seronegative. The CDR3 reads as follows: CAIKGEGGQPQHF. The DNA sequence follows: TGTGCCATCAAAGGAGAAGGTGGTCAGCCCCAGCATTTT.